The clone carrying this TCR beta chain was seen many times. Compared with germline, one end of the junction differs, possibly owing to a read error. The data were taken from a study of identical twins. This CDR3 contains 12 residues. From the 5' RACE reads, TCRdb called clonotypes with MiXCR, one entry per CDR3 protein. Among more than 600,000 distinct CDR3 sequences listed, 18% were seen once. This sample was shared with a second study, whose subject was T cells expressing NK-cell markers. That paper adds: Dominant NKG2C+ clonotypes were found to form about 1.0-7.5% of CD8+ T cells in six donors. Whether expanded NKG2C+ T cell clones were HCMV specific stayed uncertain.

Sequenced sample: PBMCs. The chain carries TRBV12-3 or TRBV12-4 and TRBJ2-7, with TRBD2 as a possible D gene (5 bases). The clonotype was recovered from a woman aged 18-29 years in good health. This CDR3 is CASSLARYEQYF. In DNA, the CDR3 is TGTGCCAGCAGCTTAGCGAGGTACGAGCAGTACTTC.